Included here is one TCR beta chain sequence, with context. Its specificity is not known. This specimen belongs to a study of T cell repertoires in cytomegalovirus infection. For the study at large: CMV infection plus the matching HLA type was flagged by public TCR beta signatures. Findings and limits, study-wide: The study found HLA-C-restricted CMV-specific TCR beta clonotypes dominating the ex vivo response.

Germline CDR1 SGDLS, CDR2 YYNGEE. The V gene lost 0 bases and the J gene lost 2 bases, with 13 bases spanning the gap. The CDR3 runs to 16 residues. TCRdb used MiXCR to reprocess the reads, holding one entry per CDR3 protein. The sample has approximately 910,000 distinct CDR3 sequences, less than 35% seen once. The material sequenced was cultured CD8+ T cells from PBMCs, taken from culture after CMV antigen stimulation. V gene TRBV9 combines with J gene TRBJ2-3; D might be TRBD2 (7 bases). This clonotype was sampled from a human donor in good health (CMV status not recorded). Some clones in this sample may be carry-over from other donors' samples. CDR3 amino acids: CASSVEGGGPTDTQYF. CDR3 coding DNA: TGTGCCAGCAGCGTAGAAGGCGGGGGCCCCACAGATACGCAGTATTTT.